The rows below give T cell receptor beta chains drawn from one sample of a study of beta chain features in type 1 diabetes. The method was immunoSEQ multiplex PCR; TCRdb's version includes in-frame clones alone and lacks a portion of them. Among 250,000 to 300,000 clones, about 13% were seen once, and the ten largest hold around 0.016%. Sample: naive CD4+ T cells from blood. Receptors originate from a man in his thirties or forties with type 1 diabetes. Each CDR3 is given with its conserved first and last residue. Fields, in order: V gene, J gene, D gene, clone size, CDR3 protein, CDR3 DNA. D genes are given only for firm matches. A row's size may be missing; if present it is once, few, many or a size class.

TRBV9	TRBJ2-5	TRBD1	.	CASSVAPGQSLETQYF	TGTGCCAGCAGCGTAGCCCCGGGACAGTCTCTGGAGACCCAGTACTTC
TRBV5-4	TRBJ2-7	.	.	CASSLIQGNEQYF	TGTGCCAGCAGCTTGATCCAGGGGAACGAGCAGTACTTC
TRBV18	TRBJ1-4	TRBD1	few	CASSLDRVTEKLFF	TGTGCCAGCTCCCTCGACAGGGTGACGGAAAAACTGTTTTTT
TRBV7-3	TRBJ2-1	.	.	CASSYQPQDEQFF	TGTGCCAGCAGCTACCAACCGCAGGATGAGCAGTTCTTC
TRBV2	TRBJ1-1	.	few	CASSYSTGNTEAFF	TGTGCCAGCAGTTATTCGACAGGGAACACTGAAGCTTTCTTT
TRBV30	TRBJ2-7	.	.	CAWNGGTYEQYF	TGTGCCTGGAATGGGGGGACCTACGAGCAGTACTTC
TRBV25-1	TRBJ1-5	.	few	CASSGEYSNQPQHF	TGTGCCAGCAGTGGAGAGTATAGCAATCAGCCCCAGCATTTT
TRBV7-9	TRBJ1-1	.	few	CASSSSGISTEAFF	TGTGCCAGCAGCTCCTCAGGGATTTCCACTGAAGCTTTCTTT
TRBV18	TRBJ2-3	.	few	CASSPPGQLTDTQYF	TGTGCCAGCTCACCACCCGGACAGCTGACAGATACGCAGTATTTT
TRBV5-1	TRBJ1-2	.	.	CASSSTGGDGYTF	TGCGCCAGCAGTTCCACGGGCGGGGATGGCTACACCTTC
TRBV7-2	TRBJ2-3	.	.	CASSSEGAADTQYF	TGTGCCAGCAGCTCCGAAGGGGCCGCAGATACGCAGTATTTT
TRBV19	TRBJ1-1	.	.	CASTPRGTNTEAFF	TGTGCCAGTACCCCACGGGGAACGAACACTGAAGCTTTCTTT
TRBV7-9	TRBJ2-7	TRBD1	few	CASSLAVTGSYEQYF	TGTGCCAGCAGCTTAGCGGTGACAGGGTCCTACGAGCAGTACTTC
TRBV30	TRBJ1-5	.	few	CAWSPRLDQPQHF	TGTGCCTGGAGTCCGAGACTAGATCAGCCCCAGCATTTT
TRBV4-3	TRBJ1-2	.	.	CASSQDRGAPQGYTF	TGCGCCAGCAGCCAAGATCGGGGGGCCCCCCAGGGCTACACCTTC
TRBV7-9	TRBJ2-7	.	.	CASSPGPPPNEQYF	TGTGCCAGCAGCCCAGGGCCGCCACCTAACGAGCAGTACTTC
TRBV7-6	TRBJ2-7	.	.	CASSLDRSYEQYF	TGTGCCAGCAGCTTAGACAGATCCTACGAGCAGTACTTC
TRBV7-2	TRBJ2-1	TRBD2	.	CASSFSAGTYNEQFF	TGTGCCAGCAGCTTCTCAGCGGGAACATACAATGAGCAGTTCTTC
TRBV7-8	TRBJ2-7	TRBD2	few	CASSRRLAADYEQYF	TGTGCCAGCAGCAGGAGACTAGCGGCCGACTACGAGCAGTACTTC
TRBV2	TRBJ1-1	.	few	CAGRGENTEAFF	TGTGCCGGCCGCGGGGAAAACACTGAAGCTTTCTTT
TRBV15	TRBJ2-7	.	.	CATSRESPTYEQYF	TGTGCCACCAGCAGAGAAAGCCCCACCTACGAGCAGTACTTC
TRBV7-3	TRBJ1-1	TRBD1	.	CASSNQGAGTEAFF	TGTGCCAGCAGCAACCAGGGGGCTGGCACTGAAGCTTTCTTT
TRBV27	TRBJ2-7	TRBD2	.	CASSSSGAGTYEQYF	TGTGCCAGCAGTTCCAGCGGGGCCGGCACCTACGAGCAGTACTTC
TRBV6-5	TRBJ2-1	.	few	CASSGDWSSYNEQFF	TGTGCCAGCAGTGGCGACTGGAGCTCCTACAATGAGCAGTTCTTC